Following are 30 T cell receptor beta chains from one sample sequenced in a study of STAT3 mutations in large granular lymphocyte leukemia. Broader study findings: Every T-cell large granular lymphocyte leukemia patient had at least one immunodominant TCR beta clonotype.

What these receptors recognize is not known. Clones were read by immunoSEQ multiplex PCR, and TCRdb kept only the in-frame ones, dropping some. Among 20,000 or so clones, 92% were seen once, and the ten largest hold 45%. Sequencing was carried out using peripheral blood mononuclear cells. The receptor set was obtained from a man aged 55 to 70 with T-cell large granular lymphocyte leukemia. Some clones in this sample may be carry-over from other donors' samples.

J is TRBJ2-5 and V is TRBV14; D may be TRBD2 (6 bases). Germline assignment: CDR1 SGHDN and CDR2 FVKESK. The CDR3 is 15 amino acids. V dropped 0 bases and J dropped 4 bases, with 12 bases sitting between them. CDR3 residues: CASSQEGRRGETQYF. CDR3 sequence (DNA): TGTGCCAGCAGCCAAGAGGGTAGGAGGGGAGAGACCCAGTACTTC.

This clone was recorded only once. The chain is built from TRBV6-5 and TRBJ1-4; D remains ambiguous. V lost 9 bases and J lost 4, with 12 bases in between. Germline lookup yields CDR1 MNHEY and CDR2 SVGAGI. The CDR3 loop spans 13 amino acids. CDR3 residues: CASKGGVNEKLFF. The CDR3 bases are TGTGCCAGTAAAGGTGGAGTTAATGAAAAACTGTTTTTT.

V gene TRBV18 combines with J gene TRBJ1-1; D perhaps matches TRBD1 (6 bases). Germline V gene sequence: CDR1 KGHSH, CDR2 LQKENI. The CDR3 runs 14 residues. With 7 bases removed from V and 5 bases from J, the gap between germline ends came to 17 bases. Here the CDR3 reads CASFTWGARTEAFF. Written as DNA, the CDR3 is TGTGCCAGCTTCACATGGGGGGCGCGGACTGAAGCTTTCTTT. Drawing the rest from reference TRBV18 and TRBJ1-1, the complete variable domain is NAGVMQNPRHLVRRRGQEARLRCSPMKGHSHVYWYRQLPEEGLKFMVYLQKENIIDESGMPKERFSAEFPKEGPSILRIQQVVRGDSAAYFCASFTWGARTEAFFGQGTRLTVV.

This clone was detected only once. The chain couples TRBV6-4 to TRBJ2-6; D possibly corresponds to TRBD2 (6 bases). V lost 6 bases, J lost 2 bases, and 20 bases lay in between. Germline CDR1 reads MRHNA; CDR2 reads SNTAGT. The CDR3 spans 18 residues. The CDR3 sequence is CASSGGTFGSPGANVLTF. CDR3 nucleotides: TGTGCCAGCAGCGGCGGGACGTTCGGCTCCCCTGGGGCCAACGTCCTGACTTTC.

This chain connects TRBV7-9 to TRBJ2-1; 7 bases are a match to TRBD2. The germline CDR1 and CDR2 sequences are SEHNR and FQNEAQ (reference sequence). Germline trimming cut 1 base from V and 5 bases from J; bases unmatched to any gene: 5. The CDR3 consists of 15 residues. This CDR3 is CASSLVGLPHNEQFF. Here the CDR3 DNA reads TGTGCCAGCAGCTTAGTGGGACTACCGCACAATGAGCAGTTCTTC.

The rearrangement links TRBV5-4 to TRBJ2-2, with no clear D. This CDR3 region has 14 residues. The V and J ends lost 2 bases and 0 bases respectively, with 5 bases between them. Germline V CDR1 and CDR2: SGHNT, YYREEE (reference sequence). CDR3 in amino acids: CASSFSANTGELFF. For the CDR3, the DNA is TGTGCCAGCAGCTTCAGTGCGAACACCGGGGAGCTGTTTTTT.

The rearrangement joins TRBV4-1 to TRBJ2-5; possible D gene TRBD1, 8 bases. Germline V gene lookup returns CDR1 MGHRA and CDR2 YSYEKL. With 2 bases removed from V and 7 bases from J, the gap between germline ends came to 14 bases. The CDR3 extends over 14 amino acids. The CDR3 DNA reads as TGCGCCAGCAGCCAACAGGACAGGGAGGGGACCCAGTACTTC. It yields the protein CASSQQDREGTQYF.

The CDR3 nucleotides read TGTGCCAGCTCGAACGCCGAGGGCGCCGGGGAGCTGTTTTTT. Translation: CASSNAEGAGELFF. The chain has TRBV18 and TRBJ2-2, with TRBD2 as a possible D gene (5 bases). CDR1 and CDR2 (germline): KGHSH, LQKENI. The CDR3 extends over 14 amino acids. V was pared by 6 bases and J by 6 bases, with 14 bases between.

This chain links TRBV6-1 with TRBJ1-1, with a possible D match to TRBD1 (6 bases). Deletions cut 0 bases from V and 5 bases from J, with 7 bases between. CDR3 length: 13 residues. Germline CDR1 is MNHNS and CDR2 is SASEGT. CDR3 region: CASSEARGTEAFF. CDR3 bases: TGTGCCAGCAGTGAAGCGAGGGGGACTGAAGCTTTCTTT.

In DNA form, the CDR3 reads TGCAGCACATCCAAACAGGGCCGGTCGTTTGGTACGCAGTATTTT. As protein: CSTSKQGRSFGTQYF. This chain connects TRBV29-1 to TRBJ2-3; possibly TRBD1 for D (6 bases). Germline-derived CDR1 and CDR2 are SQVTM and ANQGSEA. This CDR3 is 15 amino acids long. Deletions cut 8 bases from V and 8 bases from J, with 26 bases between.

V is TRBV18 and J is TRBJ2-7; perhaps D is TRBD1 or TRBD2 (5 bases each). Trimming left V 2 bases short and J 4 bases short, with 12 bases between. This CDR3 contains 14 residues. Germline V gene sequence: CDR1 KGHSH, CDR2 LQKENI. The CDR3 region is CASSPEGRLYEQYF. The CDR3 region has the DNA TGTGCCAGCTCACCAGAGGGACGGTTATACGAGCAGTACTTC.

This clone has only a few counts. CDR3 protein: CASSDTGKSGQPQHF. The DNA for the CDR3 is TGCGCCAGCAGTGATACAGGGAAAAGCGGTCAGCCCCAGCATTTT. The gene calls are TRBV5-1 and TRBJ1-5, with a weak D call TRBD1 (6 bases). The CDR3 contains 15 residues. Germline CDR1 and CDR2: SGHRS and YFSETQ. V lost 5 bases and J 6 bases, leaving 18 bases between the germline ends.

This rearrangement joins TRBV6-5 to TRBJ1-4; the D gene is possibly TRBD1 (6 bases). Germline CDR1 is MNHEY and CDR2 is SVGAGI. The CDR3 extends over 15 amino acids. Trimming stripped 0 bases from V and 3 bases from J, with 8 bases between. The CDR3 DNA follows: TGTGCCAGCAGTTACTCAGGGGGGGCTAATGAAAAACTGTTTTTT. Its translation: CASSYSGGANEKLFF.

The V gene is TRBV19, the J gene TRBJ2-7; D possibly corresponds to TRBD1 (6 bases). This CDR3 is 15 amino acids long. The germline V and J ends were trimmed by 6 bases and 7 bases, with 22 bases remaining between them. Looked up from germline, CDR1 is LNHDA and CDR2 is SQIVND (reference sequence). DNA for the CDR3: TGTGCCAGTAGCGACACTCAGGGGATCCGATGGGAGCAGTACTTC. This codes for CASSDTQGIRWEQYF.

This chain joins TRBV7-6 and TRBJ2-1, with 15 bases matching TRBD2. The CDR3 covers 17 residues. The germline CDR1 and CDR2 sequences are SGHVS and FNYEAQ. After removal of 5 bases from V and 5 bases from J, the junction contained 7 bases not matched to a gene. The CDR3 protein is CASSLGTSGRLDNEQFF. The DNA of the CDR3 is TGTGCCAGCAGCCTAGGGACTAGCGGGAGGCTGGACAATGAGCAGTTCTTC.

The chain combines TRBV5-1 with TRBJ2-4; 9 bases align to TRBD1. Germline loops: CDR1 SGHRS, CDR2 YFSETQ. V shed 2 bases and J 2 bases; nucleotides not matched to a gene: 2. CDR3 length: 15 residues. This CDR3 is CASSLGTGPKNIQYF. The CDR3 bases are TGCGCCAGCAGCTTAGGGACAGGGCCCAAAAACATTCAGTACTTC.

V and J are TRBV20-1 and TRBJ1-5; D is unresolved. The CDR3 contains 10 residues. Germline V gene lookup returns CDR1 DFQATT and CDR2 SNEGSKA (reference sequence). The CDR3 nucleotides read TGCAGCGCGGCGACCGTCAGCCAGCATTTT. Translating gives CSAATVSQHF.

CDR3 bases: TGTGCCAGCGGGATAAACACCTACGAGCAGTACTTC. Encoded protein: CASGINTYEQYF. The rearrangement links TRBV11-2 to TRBJ2-7, with unresolved D. Germline CDR1 SGHAT, CDR2 FQNNGV. Trimming stripped 8 bases from V and 2 bases from J, with 10 bases between. This CDR3 is 12 amino acids long.

In nucleotides, the CDR3 is TGTGCCAGCAGCTTACAGCAAACTAACACCGGGGAGCTGTTTTTT. Its protein product is CASSLQQTNTGELFF. The chain is built from TRBV7-9 and TRBJ2-2; D gene uncertain. With 2 bases removed from V and 2 bases from J, the gap between germline ends came to 9 bases. The germline gives CDR1 SEHNR, CDR2 FQNEAQ (reference sequence). The CDR3 spans 15 residues.

V usage is TRBV13 and J usage is TRBJ2-3; 8 bases are shared with TRBD2. Germline-derived CDR1 and CDR2 are PRHDT and FYEKMQ (reference sequence). The CDR3 totals 15 residues. Unmatched junction bases numbered 9, after V lost 4 bases and J lost 6 bases. CDR3 nucleotides: TGTGCCAGCAGCTCCTTAGCGGGAATTACTGATACGCAGTATTTT. This gives the protein CASSSLAGITDTQYF. The full variable domain, completed using reference TRBV13 and TRBJ2-3, is AAGVIQSPRHLIKEKRETATLKCYPIPRHDTVYWYQQGPGQDPQFLISFYEKMQSDKGSIPDRFSAQQFSDYHSELNMSSLELGDSALYFCASSSLAGITDTQYFGPGTRLTVL.

The chain uses TRBV20-1 and TRBJ2-6; D gene ambiguous. The germline V gene has CDR1 DFQATT and CDR2 SNEGSKA (reference sequence). This CDR3 spans 11 amino acids. V dropped 5 bases and J dropped 4 bases, with 3 bases sitting between them. The CDR3 DNA sequence: TGCAGTGCTGGGGGGGCCAACGTCCTGACTTTC. Translating gives CSAGGANVLTF.

This clone was counted a single time. This chain connects TRBV19 to TRBJ1-2, with a possible D match to TRBD1 (5 bases). Germline V gene data show CDR1 as LNHDA and CDR2 as SQIVND (reference sequence). The CDR3 spans 11 residues. Between the trimmed V and J ends, which lost 10 bases and 4 bases, there was a span of 10 bases. The CDR3 loop reads CAKKQVYGYTF. CDR3 nucleotide sequence: TGTGCCAAAAAACAGGTCTATGGCTACACCTTC.

This clone has only a few counts. The rearrangement uses TRBV7-6 and TRBJ2-5; the D gene could be TRBD1 or TRBD2 (5 bases each). The germline V gene encodes CDR1 SGHVS and CDR2 FNYEAQ. Trimming took 8 bases from V and 2 from J, leaving 15 bases between them. This CDR3 has 14 residues. In DNA, the CDR3 is TGTGCCAGCTCGGTTGGGGGACCGCAAGAGACCCAGTACTTC. It is translated as CASSVGGPQETQYF.

V gene TRBV18 combines with J gene TRBJ2-5; D not certain. CDR1 and CDR2 from the germline V gene are KGHSH and LQKENI. The CDR3 spans 11 residues. V gave up 6 bases and J gave up 0 bases, with 2 bases separating them. The CDR3 bases are TGTGCCAGCTCTAACCAAGAGACCCAGTACTTC. Its protein is CASSNQETQYF.

V is TRBV7-9 and J is TRBJ2-2, with D maybe TRBD2 (6 bases). CDR3 size: 15 residues. Germline values: CDR1 SEHNR, CDR2 FQNEAQ (reference sequence). V lost 3 bases and J lost 1, with 9 bases in between. The CDR3 protein is CASSLYGRNTGELFF. In nucleotides, the CDR3 is TGTGCCAGCAGCTTGTACGGGAGGAACACCGGGGAGCTGTTTTTT.

The chain has TRBV18 and TRBJ2-2; tentative D call: TRBD2 (5 bases). The CDR3 sequence is 14 residues long. Deletions cut 1 base from V and 7 bases from J, with 10 bases between. Per germline, CDR1 KGHSH and CDR2 LQKENI. The CDR3: CASSPRGSVGELFF. The CDR3 region has the DNA TGTGCCAGCTCACCACGAGGGTCAGTCGGGGAGCTGTTTTTT.

The table lists this clone with a count of one. V usage is TRBV28 and J usage is TRBJ2-1, with 11 positions matching TRBD2. The CDR3 spans 14 residues. Germline CDR1 and CDR2: MDHEN and SYDVKM. The ends lost 10 bases at V and 8 bases at J; junction bases unmatched: 10. The CDR3 reads CATILAGVEDEQFF. The CDR3 DNA follows: TGTGCCACCATACTAGCGGGAGTAGAGGATGAGCAGTTCTTC.

J is TRBJ2-7 and V is TRBV29-1, with 8 positions matching TRBD1. After removal of 6 bases from V and 0 bases from J, the junction contained 7 bases not matched to a gene. The germline CDR1 and CDR2 sequences are SQVTM and ANQGSEA. CDR3 size: 14 residues. The CDR3: CSVAGGLGSYEQYF. The CDR3 nucleotides are TGCAGCGTGGCAGGGGGCCTGGGCTCCTACGAGCAGTACTTC.

This chain links TRBV6-6 with TRBJ2-5; D is perhaps TRBD1 (7 bases). Trimming left V 7 bases short and J 3 bases short, with 18 bases between. This CDR3 contains 15 residues. Germline-derived CDR1 and CDR2 are MNHNY and SVGAGI (reference sequence). For the CDR3, the DNA is TGTGCCAGCAATACCCGACAGGGCGGGAAAGAGACCCAGTACTTC. Translating gives CASNTRQGGKETQYF.

V usage is TRBV6-6 and J usage is TRBJ1-1; D not certain. Germline V CDR1 and CDR2: MNHNY, SVGAGI (reference sequence). The CDR3 runs to 13 residues. Trimming shortened V by 0 bases and J by 4 bases, and 6 bases separated the two germline ends. DNA of the CDR3: TGTGCCAGCAGTTACTCGGACCCCACTGAAGCTTTCTTT. Translated, it gives CASSYSDPTEAFF.